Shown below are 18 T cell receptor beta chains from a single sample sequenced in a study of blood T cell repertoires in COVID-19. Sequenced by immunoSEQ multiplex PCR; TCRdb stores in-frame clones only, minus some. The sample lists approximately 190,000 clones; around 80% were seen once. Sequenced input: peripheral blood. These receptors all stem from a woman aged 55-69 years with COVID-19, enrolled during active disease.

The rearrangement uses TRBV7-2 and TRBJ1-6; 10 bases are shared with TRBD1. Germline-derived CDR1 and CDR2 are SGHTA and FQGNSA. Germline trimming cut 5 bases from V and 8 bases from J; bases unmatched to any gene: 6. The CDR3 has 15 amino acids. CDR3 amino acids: CASSLRTGGDSPLHF. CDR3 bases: TGTGCCAGCAGCCTACGGACAGGGGGAGATTCACCCCTCCACTTT.

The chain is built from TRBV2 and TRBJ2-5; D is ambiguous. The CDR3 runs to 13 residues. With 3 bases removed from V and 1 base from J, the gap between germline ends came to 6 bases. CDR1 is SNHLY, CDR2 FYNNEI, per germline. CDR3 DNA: TGTGCCAGCAGTGACGACATCCAAGAGACCCAGTACTTC. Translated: CASSDDIQETQYF.

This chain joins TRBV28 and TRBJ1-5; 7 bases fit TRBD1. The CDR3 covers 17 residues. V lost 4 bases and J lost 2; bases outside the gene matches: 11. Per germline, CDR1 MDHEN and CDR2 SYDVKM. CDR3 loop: CASSSNRQGGGNQPQHF. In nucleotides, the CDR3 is TGTGCCAGCAGTTCGAATCGACAGGGTGGGGGCAATCAGCCCCAGCATTTT.

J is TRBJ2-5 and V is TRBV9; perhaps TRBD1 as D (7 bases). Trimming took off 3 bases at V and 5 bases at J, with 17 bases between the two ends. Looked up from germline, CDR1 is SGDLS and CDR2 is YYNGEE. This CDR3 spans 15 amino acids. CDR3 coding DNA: TGTGCCAGCAGCGCGGGAGAGGGGGCAAGGGAGACCCAGTACTTC. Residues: CASSAGEGARETQYF.

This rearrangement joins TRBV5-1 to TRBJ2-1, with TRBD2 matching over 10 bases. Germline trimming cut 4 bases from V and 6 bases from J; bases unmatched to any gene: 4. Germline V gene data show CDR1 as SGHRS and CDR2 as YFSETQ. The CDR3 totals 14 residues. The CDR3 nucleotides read TGCGCCAGCAGCCCTCGGACTAGCGGCAATGAGCAGTTCTTC. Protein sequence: CASSPRTSGNEQFF.

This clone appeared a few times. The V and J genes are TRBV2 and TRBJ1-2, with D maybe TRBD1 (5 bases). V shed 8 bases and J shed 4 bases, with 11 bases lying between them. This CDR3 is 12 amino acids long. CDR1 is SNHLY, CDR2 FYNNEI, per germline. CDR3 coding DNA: TGTGCCAGCCTGACAGATCTCTATGGCTACACCTTC. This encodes CASLTDLYGYTF.

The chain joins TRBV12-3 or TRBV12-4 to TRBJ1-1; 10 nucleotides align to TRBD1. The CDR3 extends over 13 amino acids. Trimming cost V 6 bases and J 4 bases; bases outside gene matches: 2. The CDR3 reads CASRRTGGTEAFF. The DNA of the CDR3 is TGTGCCAGCAGACGGACAGGGGGCACTGAAGCTTTCTTT.

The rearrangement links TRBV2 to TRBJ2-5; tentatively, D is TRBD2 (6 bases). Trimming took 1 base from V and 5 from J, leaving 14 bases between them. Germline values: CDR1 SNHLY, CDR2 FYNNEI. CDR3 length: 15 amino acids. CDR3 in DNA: TGTGCCAGCAGTGAAGGTGCGGGGCCGGGGGAGACCCAGTACTTC. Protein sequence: CASSEGAGPGETQYF.

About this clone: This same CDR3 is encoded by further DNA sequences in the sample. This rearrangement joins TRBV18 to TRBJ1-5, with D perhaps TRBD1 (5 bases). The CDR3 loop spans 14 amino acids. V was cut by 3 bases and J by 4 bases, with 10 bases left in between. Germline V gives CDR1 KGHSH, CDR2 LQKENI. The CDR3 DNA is TGTGCCAGCTCACCCTCGGGGGGAAATCAGCCCCAGCATTTT. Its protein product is CASSPSGGNQPQHF.

DNA of the CDR3: TGTGCCAGCAGTTTCAGCGGCGGGCAGTTCTTC. This sequence encodes CASSFSGGQFF. The J gene is TRBJ2-1, the V gene TRBV12-3 or TRBV12-4; weak D call: TRBD2 (5 bases). Trimming left V 3 bases short and J 12 bases short, with 9 bases between. The CDR3 runs to 11 residues.

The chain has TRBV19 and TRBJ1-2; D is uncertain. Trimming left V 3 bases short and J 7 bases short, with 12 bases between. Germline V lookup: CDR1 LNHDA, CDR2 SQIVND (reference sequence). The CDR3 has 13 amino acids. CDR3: CASSIQSTGGYTF. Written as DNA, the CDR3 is TGTGCCAGTAGTATCCAATCAACCGGTGGCTACACCTTC.

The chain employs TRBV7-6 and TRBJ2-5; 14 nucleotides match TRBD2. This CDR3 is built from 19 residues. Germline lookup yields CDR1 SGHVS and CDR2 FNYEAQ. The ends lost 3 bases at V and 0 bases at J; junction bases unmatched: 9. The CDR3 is CASSLGPGTSGGNQETQYF. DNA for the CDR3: TGTGCCAGCAGCTTGGGTCCCGGGACTAGCGGGGGCAACCAAGAGACCCAGTACTTC.

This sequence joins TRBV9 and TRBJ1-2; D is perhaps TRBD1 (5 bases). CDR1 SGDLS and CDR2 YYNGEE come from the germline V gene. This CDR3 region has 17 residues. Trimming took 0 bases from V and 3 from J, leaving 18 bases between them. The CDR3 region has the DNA TGTGCCAGCAGCGTAGTTGGACAATGGGAGGGAGACTATGGCTACACCTTC. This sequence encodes CASSVVGQWEGDYGYTF. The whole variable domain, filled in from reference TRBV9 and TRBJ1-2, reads DSGVTQTPKHLITATGQRVTLRCSPRSGDLSVYWYQQSLDQGLQFLIQYYNGEERAKGNILERFSAQQFPDLHSELNLSSLELGDSALYFCASSVVGQWEGDYGYTFGSGTRLTVV.

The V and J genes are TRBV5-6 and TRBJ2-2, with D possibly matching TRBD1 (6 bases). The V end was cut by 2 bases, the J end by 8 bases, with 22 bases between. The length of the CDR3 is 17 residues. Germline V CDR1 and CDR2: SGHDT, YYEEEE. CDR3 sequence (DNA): TGTGCCAGCAGCTTTCCAGTTGGTCTGGGGGCTTCTGGGGAGCTGTTTTTT. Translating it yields CASSFPVGLGASGELFF.

The CDR3 region has the DNA TGTGCCAGCAGCGTAGACAGTGCAACTAATGAAAAACTGTTTTTT. Its translation: CASSVDSATNEKLFF. This chain uses TRBV7-2 with TRBJ1-4; TRBD1 is a possible D gene (5 bases). The V gene's germline CDR1 is SGHTA and CDR2 FQGNSA. This CDR3 region has 15 residues. Trimming shortened V by 5 bases and J by 0 bases, and 10 bases separated the two germline ends.

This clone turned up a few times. The CDR3 DNA reads TGTGCCAGCAGACTTGGACAGGGGAGCAATCAGCCCCAGCATTTT. Amino acids: CASRLGQGSNQPQHF. This chain joins TRBV6-5 and TRBJ1-5, with 9 bases aligning to TRBD1. The germline V gene has CDR1 MNHEY and CDR2 SVGAGI. This CDR3 is 15 amino acids long. V dropped 6 bases and J dropped 1; count of bases not matched to a gene: 4.

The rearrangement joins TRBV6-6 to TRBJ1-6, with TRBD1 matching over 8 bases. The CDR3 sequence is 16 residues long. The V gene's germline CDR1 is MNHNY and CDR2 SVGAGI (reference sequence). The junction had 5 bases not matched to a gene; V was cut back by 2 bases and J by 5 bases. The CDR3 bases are TGTGCCAGCAGTTACCACCGACAGGGGAATAATTCACCCCTCCACTTT. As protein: CASSYHRQGNNSPLHF.

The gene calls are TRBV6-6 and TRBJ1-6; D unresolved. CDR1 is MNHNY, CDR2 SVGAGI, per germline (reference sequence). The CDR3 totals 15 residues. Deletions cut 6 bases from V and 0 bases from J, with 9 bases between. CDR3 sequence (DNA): TGTGCCAGCAGGGACGGGAGCTCCTATAATTCACCCCTCCACTTT. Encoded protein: CASRDGSSYNSPLHF.